This T cell receptor beta chain derives from a study of CD8 T cells in Susac syndrome. The study's findings and limits: That the number of individuals in its TCR sequencing and HLA analysis was relatively small was acknowledged by the study.

CDR1 is GTSNPN and CDR2 is SVGIG in the germline V gene (reference sequence). Trimming pared 2 bases from V and 3 bases from J, leaving 14 bases between. The CDR3 extends over 15 amino acids. This clonotype was picked up one time. Its antigen is as yet unknown. With random hexamers, reverse transcription was performed on about 0.5 to 1 ug of RNA. The immunoSEQ assay covered 54 Vbeta and 13 Jbeta segments for CDR3. TCRdb used MiXCR to reprocess the immunoSEQ multiplex PCR reads, holding one entry per CDR3 protein. Here the sample spans around 130,000 distinct CDR3 sequences, around 94% being singletons. The authors carried out high-throughput sequencing of TCR beta. They applied it to CD8+ and CD4+ T cells obtained from blood.

This TCR was recovered from a human donor in good health. Source material: CD4+ T cells from PBMCs. The chain recombines TRBV30 with TRBJ2-1, with D maybe TRBD2 (6 bases). The DNA for the CDR3 is TGTGCCTGGAGTTCTGCGGGGACTCACTACAATGAGCAGTTCTTC. Protein sequence: CAWSSAGTHYNEQFF.